This TCR beta chain emerged from a study of blood T cell repertoires in COVID-19. This table comes from immunoSEQ multiplex PCR, and its TCRdb copy is limited to in-frame clones, with some not included. The sample shows more than 250,000 clones, 65% to 90% of them seen only once. V was clipped by 4 bases and J by 8 bases; unmatched bases: 6. This CDR3 region has 15 residues. CDR1 SGHDT and CDR2 YYEEEE come from the germline V gene. The rearrangement joins TRBV5-6 to TRBJ1-4; TRBD1 aligns across 12 bases. Material for sequencing was peripheral blood. The sequence came from a man aged 45 to 65 with active or convalescent COVID-19. CDR3 residues: CASSRGTGGPEKLFF. Here the CDR3 DNA reads TGTGCCAGCAGCCGAGGGACAGGGGGCCCGGAAAAACTGTTTTTT.